A selection of T cell receptor beta chains follows, all from one sample in a study of Ad26.COV2.S vaccination and SARS-CoV-2 variants. TCRdb's copy holds only in-frame clones and misses some; the assay was immunoSEQ multiplex PCR. Found here are approximately 300,000 clones, about 85% of them singletons; the top ten hold 2% to 2.5%. Specimen: peripheral blood, collected in a trial of Ad26.COV2.S vaccine versus placebo. These receptors all stem from a person between 18 and 59 years old who received the Ad26.COV2.S COVID-19 vaccine or a placebo. CDR3s include the opening cysteine and the closing phenylalanine or tryptophan. Fields, in order: V gene, J gene, D gene, clone size, CDR3 DNA, CDR3 protein. D genes are given only for firm matches. Clone sizes are given selectively: once, few, many, or a class where the clone is expanded.

TRBV5-4	TRBJ2-7	.	.	TGTGCCAGCAGCTTGGTCAATAGGGACTACGAGCAGTACTTC	CASSLVNRDYEQYF
TRBV28	TRBJ1-4	.	once	TGTGCCAGCAGTACCACACAGAATGAAAAACTGTTTTTT	CASSTTQNEKLFF
TRBV5-1	TRBJ2-1	.	.	TGCGCCAGCAGCTTGGAACCGGCCTACAATGAGCAGTTCTTC	CASSLEPAYNEQFF
TRBV5-4	TRBJ2-3	.	.	TGTGCCAGCAGCTTGGGGCTGCCGAAGGCAGATACGCAGTATTTT	CASSLGLPKADTQYF
TRBV29-1	TRBJ2-2	TRBD1	.	TGCAGCGTTCGAGGACAGGGTGGAACCGGGGAGCTGTTTTTT	CSVRGQGGTGELFF
TRBV6-4	TRBJ1-5	TRBD1	.	TGTGCCAGCAGCCCTGGACAGGGGAATCAGCCCCAGCATTTT	CASSPGQGNQPQHF
TRBV13	TRBJ1-5	.	once	TGTGCCAGCAGCTTAGGCGAGCGGGGGCAGCCCCAGCATTTT	CASSLGERGQPQHF
TRBV6-9	TRBJ2-1	TRBD2	.	TGTGCCAGCAGTCCGAGACTAGCGGGGGGGCCAACCTACAATGAGCAGTTCTTC	CASSPRLAGGPTYNEQFF
TRBV27	TRBJ2-7	.	.	TGTGCCAGCGGTTTGGGCTCCTACGAGCAGTACTTC	CASGLGSYEQYF
TRBV6-6	TRBJ1-5	.	.	TGTGCCAGCAGTGGCCATAGCAATCAGCCCCAGCATTTT	CASSGHSNQPQHF
TRBV29-1	TRBJ1-4	.	once	TGCAGCGTTGGATACGCAGAACCTAATGAAAAACTGTTTTTT	CSVGYAEPNEKLFF
TRBV3-1/TRBV3-2	TRBJ2-5	TRBD2	.	TGTGCCAGCAGCCAAGATCTGGCTAGCGGGGGGCAAGAGACCCAGTACTTC	CASSQDLASGGQETQYF
TRBV12-3/TRBV12-4	TRBJ1-2	.	.	TGTGCCAGCAGTTTCGTGGGTCCAGGCTACACCTTC	CASSFVGPGYTF
TRBV27	TRBJ2-5	.	.	TGTGCCAGCAGTTTATCCCGCTGGACAAACAAAGAGACCCAGTACTTC	CASSLSRWTNKETQYF
TRBV10-3	TRBJ2-1	TRBD1	.	TGTGCCATCAGTGGACAGGGAATCAATGAGCAGTTCTTC	CAISGQGINEQFF
TRBV18	TRBJ1-4	.	.	TGTGCCAGCTCACCAGGGGCGTGGGCTACCTCTAATGAAAAACTGTTTTTT	CASSPGAWATSNEKLFF
TRBV6-6	TRBJ2-7	.	.	TGTGCCAGCAGTTCTTCAAACTACGAGCAGTACTTC	CASSSSNYEQYF
TRBV19	TRBJ1-3	.	few	TGTGCCAGTAGGGGAAACACCATATATTTT	CASRGNTIYF
TRBV7-9	TRBJ2-6	TRBD1	.	TGTGCCAGCAGCCTGAGCACTGGACAGGGCTCTGGGGCCAACGTCCTGACTTTC	CASSLSTGQGSGANVLTF
TRBV28	TRBJ1-1	.	.	TGTGCCAGCAGTTTGGGGGGTGAGGGGGCTGAAGCTTTCTTT	CASSLGGEGAEAFF
TRBV30	TRBJ2-3	TRBD1	.	TGTGCCTGGAGGCGTGGGACAGGGCTGACAGATACGCAGTATTTT	CAWRRGTGLTDTQYF